The source of this T cell receptor (beta chain) is a study of PD-1 blockade in mismatch repair-deficient tumors. Study observations and caveats: Tumor-resident clones, often absent from pretreatment blood, expanded after pembrolizumab and then contracted.

Sequencing was performed with immunoSEQ multiplex PCR; in TCRdb, only in-frame clones are kept and a portion is missing. This table has some 120,000 clones, 60% to 85% appearing once. To note about this clone: Its antigen remains unknown.

Mismatch repair deficiency was confirmed in all patients, by PCR or immunohistochemistry. TCRs were sequenced from a few patients responding to pembrolizumab. This CDR3 region has 13 residues. V lost 0 bases, J lost 6 bases, and 4 bases stayed unmatched. Germline assignment: CDR1 SQVTM and CDR2 ANQGSEA. This chain joins TRBV29-1 and TRBJ2-5, with TRBD1 matching over 7 bases. This specimen was peripheral blood, taken more than 58 weeks after starting pembrolizumab. The source is an adult with mismatch repair-deficient cancer. The CDR3 region has the DNA TGCAGCGTTGAAGAGACAGGGAGTCAGACCCAGTACTTC. Translated: CSVEETGSQTQYF.